What follows are 13 T cell receptor beta chains derived from one specimen sequenced in a study of cytomegalovirus exposure and HLA in healthy donors. Profiled with immunoSEQ multiplex PCR; TCRdb holds only in-frame clones, not every one. The sample has a few hundred thousand clones; over 75% are singletons. Sequencing was done on a sample of PBMCs. These receptors were taken from a man in his late teens or twenties in good health and CMV-seropositive.

The chain links TRBV6-4 to TRBJ2-7; 7 bases are a match to TRBD1. The CDR3 is 15 amino acids. With 2 bases clipped from V and 5 bases from J, the junction kept 9 bases outside the gene matches. CDR1 and CDR2 from the germline V gene are MRHNA and SNTAGT. The DNA for the CDR3 is TGTGCCAGCAGTGACCACAGGGGTTGGTGCCACGAGCAGTACTTC. This sequence encodes CASSDHRGWCHEQYF.

V and J are TRBV11-2 and TRBJ1-1, with 8 bases lining up with TRBD1. Trimming took 2 bases from V and 1 from J; bases not matched to a gene: 0. This CDR3 is 14 amino acids long. The germline CDR1 and CDR2 sequences are SGHAT and FQNNGV. CDR3 coding DNA: TGTGCCAGCAGCTTAACAGGGGGGAACACTGAAGCTTTCTTT. Translating it yields CASSLTGGNTEAFF.

The J gene is TRBJ1-2, the V gene TRBV20-1; no definite D call. The CDR3 runs to 10 residues. The germline V gene has CDR1 DFQATT and CDR2 SNEGSKA (reference sequence). V dropped 4 bases and J dropped 7 bases, with 7 bases sitting between them. The CDR3 nucleotides read TGCAGTGCTAAAGGTCCTGGCTACACCTTC. Translating it yields CSAKGPGYTF.

This clone was detected a few times. The V call is TRBV19, the J call TRBJ2-2, with 8 bases that match TRBD1. The CDR3 is made up of 15 amino acids. Germline loops: CDR1 LNHDA, CDR2 SQIVND (reference sequence). J lost 6 bases, V lost 7 bases, and 10 bases had no gene match. The CDR3: CASTWTGLRAGELFF. The CDR3 DNA sequence: TGTGCCAGTACATGGACAGGGTTAAGGGCCGGGGAGCTGTTTTTT.

This clone was seen once. The CDR3 bases are TGCGCCAGCAGCCTCACAGCACAGTCTAGCAATCAGCCCCAGCATTTT. It specifies CASSLTAQSSNQPQHF. V gene TRBV4-3 combines with J gene TRBJ1-5, with D hard to call. Germline V CDR1 and CDR2: LGHNA, YSLEER. V shed 4 bases and J shed 0 bases, with 13 bases lying between them. This CDR3 region has 16 residues.

This chain links TRBV5-1 with TRBJ2-7; D unclear. Trimming cost V 0 bases and J 2 bases, with 9 bases left between them. Per germline, CDR1 SGHRS and CDR2 YFSETQ. The CDR3 consists of 14 residues. CDR3 nucleotide sequence: TGCGCCAGCAGCTTGGCGGTGTCGGCCTACGAGCAGTACTTC. Its protein product is CASSLAVSAYEQYF.

The gene calls are TRBV28 and TRBJ1-2; D is ambiguous. CDR1 and CDR2 (germline): MDHEN, SYDVKM. The V end lost 3 bases, the J end lost 2 bases, and 13 bases lay between the germline ends. The CDR3 sequence is 15 residues long. The CDR3 loop reads CASSFRRDDNYGYTF. DNA for the CDR3: TGTGCCAGCAGTTTCAGGAGAGACGACAACTATGGCTACACCTTC.

This chain links TRBV11-2 with TRBJ2-2; TRBD1 aligns across 7 bases. Germline CDR1 and CDR2: SGHAT and FQNNGV. There are 17 residues in the CDR3. V was clipped by 1 base and J by 4 bases; unmatched bases: 9. In DNA, the CDR3 is TGTGCCAGCAGCTTAGCCCCTGACAGGGACCTCACCGGGGAGCTGTTTTTT. Translated, it gives CASSLAPDRDLTGELFF.

In its sample, this clone was seen once. The V gene is TRBV5-1, the J gene TRBJ2-7; TRBD1 is a possible D gene (6 bases). Trimming stripped 0 bases from V and 4 bases from J, with 11 bases between. CDR1 is SGHRS and CDR2 is YFSETQ in the germline V gene. The CDR3 is 14 residues long. The CDR3 coding sequence is TGCGCCAGCAGCTTGGCGCAGGGGTGGTACGAGCAGTACTTC. Residues: CASSLAQGWYEQYF.

This sequence joins TRBV7-9 and TRBJ1-1; maybe TRBD1 (5 bases). V was cut by 5 bases and J by 4 bases, with 11 bases left in between. Germline V lookup: CDR1 SEHNR, CDR2 FQNEAQ (reference sequence). The CDR3 covers 13 residues. CDR3 bases: TGTGCCAGCAGCCTCCACGGGGGCACTGAAGCTTTCTTT. Translated, it gives CASSLHGGTEAFF. The full variable domain, rest sourced from reference TRBV7-9 and TRBJ1-1, is DTGVSQNPRHKITKRGQNVTFRCDPISEHNRLYWYRQTLGQGPEFLTYFQNEAQLEKSRLLSDRFSAERPKGSFSTLEIQRTEQGDSAMYLCASSLHGGTEAFFGQGTRLTVV.

CDR3 amino acids: CASRKFTTGIVNQPQHF. The CDR3 DNA is TGTGCCAGCAGAAAGTTTACCACAGGGATAGTGAATCAGCCCCAGCATTTT. J is TRBJ1-5 and V is TRBV28, with D tentatively TRBD1 (6 bases). Germline loops: CDR1 MDHEN, CDR2 SYDVKM. This CDR3 region has 17 residues. Trimming removed 6 bases at V and 4 bases at J, with 22 bases between. Drawing the rest from reference TRBV28 and TRBJ1-5, the complete variable domain is DVKVTQSSRYLVKRTGEKVFLECVQDMDHENMFWYRQDPGLGLRLIYFSYDVKMKEKGDIPEGYSVSREKKERFSLILESASTNQTSMYLCASRKFTTGIVNQPQHFGDGTRLSIL.

This rearrangement joins TRBV27 to TRBJ1-1; no firm D call. The length of the CDR3 is 13 residues. Germline V gene sequence: CDR1 MNHEY, CDR2 SMNVEV (reference sequence). V lost 7 bases to trimming and J lost 2 bases, with 11 bases between them. CDR3 loop: CASTRSANTEAFF. The CDR3 DNA reads as TGTGCCAGCACCCGGAGTGCCAACACTGAAGCTTTCTTT.

The chain uses TRBV5-1 and TRBJ2-1; 10 bases are a match to TRBD1. Trimming removed 4 bases from V and 6 bases from J; junction bases left unmatched: 4. The CDR3 totals 14 residues. Germline loops: CDR1 SGHRS, CDR2 YFSETQ. The CDR3 DNA sequence: TGCGCCAGCAGCGATTGGACAGGGGGCAATGAGCAGTTCTTC. Translation gives CASSDWTGGNEQFF. Full variable domain (outside the CDR3, taken from reference TRBV5-1 and TRBJ2-1): KAGVTQTPRYLIKTRGQQVTLSCSPISGHRSVSWYQQTPGQGLQFLFEYFSETQRNKGNFPGRFSGRQFSNSRSEMNVSTLELGDSALYLCASSDWTGGNEQFFGPGTRLTVL.